This TCR beta chain was retrieved from a study of T cells in Graves' hyperthyroidism and ophthalmopathy. Participants, patients aged 18 to 65, had newly diagnosed hyperthyroidism with a duration under 2 months. Authors of the study amplified TCR beta CDR3 regions from RNA transcripts. In the first-round RT-PCR of the TCR CDR3, the HTBI primer set was used. TCRdb passed the multiplex PCR reads through MiXCR, listing each CDR3 protein once. Among more than 100,000 distinct CDR3 sequences, about 50% were seen once, and the ten largest hold approximately 30%. In regard to this clonotype: The antigen is unknown. Just one base apart from a much larger clone, this may be a read error.

CDR3 length equals 15 residues. The V gene end was trimmed by 5 bases and the J gene end by 2 bases; junction bases not matched to a gene: 8. Germline-derived CDR1 and CDR2 are MDHEN and SYDVKM. Overall study results and limits: Ophthalmopathy stood apart from stable hyperthyroidism in a 13 V-J model.

Specimen: blood. The V call is TRBV28, the J call TRBJ2-7; TRBD1 matches at 8 bases. The TCR was taken from a man aged 35 to 55 with Graves' hyperthyroidism. CDR3 nucleotide sequence: TGTGCCAGCAGTGGACCGGGACAGGTACCCTACGAGCAGTACTTC. This gives the protein CASSGPGQVPYEQYF.